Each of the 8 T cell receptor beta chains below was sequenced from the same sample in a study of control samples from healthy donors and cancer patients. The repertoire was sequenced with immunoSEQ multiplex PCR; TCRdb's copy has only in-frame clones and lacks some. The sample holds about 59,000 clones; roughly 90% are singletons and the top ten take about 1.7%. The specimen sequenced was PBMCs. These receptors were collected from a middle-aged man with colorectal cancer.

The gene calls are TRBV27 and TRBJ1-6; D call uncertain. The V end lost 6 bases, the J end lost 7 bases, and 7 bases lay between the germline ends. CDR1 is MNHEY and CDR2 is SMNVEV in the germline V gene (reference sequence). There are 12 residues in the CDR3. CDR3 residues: CASRTVNSPLHF. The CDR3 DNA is TGTGCCAGCAGAACAGTGAATTCACCCCTCCACTTT.

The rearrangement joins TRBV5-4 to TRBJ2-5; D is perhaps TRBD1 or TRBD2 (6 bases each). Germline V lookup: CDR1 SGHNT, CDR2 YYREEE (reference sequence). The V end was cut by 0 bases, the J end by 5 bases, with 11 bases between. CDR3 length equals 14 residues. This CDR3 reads CASSLAGALETQYF. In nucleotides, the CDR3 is TGTGCCAGCAGCTTGGCGGGGGCATTGGAGACCCAGTACTTC.

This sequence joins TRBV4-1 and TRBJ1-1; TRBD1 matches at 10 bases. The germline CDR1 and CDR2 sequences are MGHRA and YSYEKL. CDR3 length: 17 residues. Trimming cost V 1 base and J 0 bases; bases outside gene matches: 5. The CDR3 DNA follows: TGCGCCAGCAGCCAAGGGGGGACAGGGGTTATGAACACTGAAGCTTTCTTT. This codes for CASSQGGTGVMNTEAFF.

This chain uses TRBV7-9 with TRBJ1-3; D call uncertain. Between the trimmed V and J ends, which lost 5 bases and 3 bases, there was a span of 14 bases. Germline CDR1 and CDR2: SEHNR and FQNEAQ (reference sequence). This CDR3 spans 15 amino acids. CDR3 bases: TGTGCCAGCAGCCCAGGAAGTTTCGTTGGAAACACCATATATTTT. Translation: CASSPGSFVGNTIYF.

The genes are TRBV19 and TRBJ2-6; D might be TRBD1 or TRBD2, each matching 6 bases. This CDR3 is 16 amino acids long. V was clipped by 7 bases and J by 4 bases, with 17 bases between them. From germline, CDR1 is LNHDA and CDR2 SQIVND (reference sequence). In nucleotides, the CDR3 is TGTGCCAGTACCCCTTTCGGGGGCGCCGGGGCCAACGTCCTGACTTTC. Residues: CASTPFGGAGANVLTF.

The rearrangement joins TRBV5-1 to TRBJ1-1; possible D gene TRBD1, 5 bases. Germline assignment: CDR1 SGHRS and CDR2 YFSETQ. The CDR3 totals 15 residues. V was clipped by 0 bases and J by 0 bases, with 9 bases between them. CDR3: CASSLGQSMNTEAFF. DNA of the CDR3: TGCGCCAGCAGCTTGGGACAGTCTATGAACACTGAAGCTTTCTTT.

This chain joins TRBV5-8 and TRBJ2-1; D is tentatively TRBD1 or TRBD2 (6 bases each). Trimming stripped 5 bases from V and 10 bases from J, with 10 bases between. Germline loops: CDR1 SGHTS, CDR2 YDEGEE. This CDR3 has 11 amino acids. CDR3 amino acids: CASRGGIEQFF. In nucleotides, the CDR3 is TGTGCCAGCAGAGGGGGGATCGAGCAGTTCTTC.

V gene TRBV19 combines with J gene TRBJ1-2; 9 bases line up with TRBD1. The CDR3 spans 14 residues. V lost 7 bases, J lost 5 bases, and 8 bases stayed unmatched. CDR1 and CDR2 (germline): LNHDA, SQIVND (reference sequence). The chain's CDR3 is CASNPDRGLYGYTF. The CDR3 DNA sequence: TGTGCCAGTAACCCCGACAGGGGGTTATATGGCTACACCTTC.